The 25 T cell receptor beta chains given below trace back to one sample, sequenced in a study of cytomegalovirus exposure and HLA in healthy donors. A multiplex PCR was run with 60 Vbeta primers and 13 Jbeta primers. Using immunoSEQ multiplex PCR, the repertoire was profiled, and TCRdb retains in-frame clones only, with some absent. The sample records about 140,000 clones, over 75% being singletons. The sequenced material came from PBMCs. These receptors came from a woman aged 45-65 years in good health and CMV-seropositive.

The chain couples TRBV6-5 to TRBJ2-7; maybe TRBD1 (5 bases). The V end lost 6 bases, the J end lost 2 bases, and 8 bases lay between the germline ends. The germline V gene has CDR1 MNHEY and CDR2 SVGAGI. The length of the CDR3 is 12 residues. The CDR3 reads CASSAGTYEQYF. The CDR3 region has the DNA TGTGCCAGCAGCGCAGGGACCTACGAGCAGTACTTC.

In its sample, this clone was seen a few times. Written as DNA, the CDR3 is TGTGCCAGCAGTGACAGGGTGAACGGGGAGCTGTTTTTT. Translating gives CASSDRVNGELFF. The chain couples TRBV2 to TRBJ2-2; tentative D call: TRBD1 (5 bases). Per germline, CDR1 SNHLY and CDR2 FYNNEI. CDR3 length: 13 residues. Trimming cost V 3 bases and J 7 bases, with 9 bases left between them.

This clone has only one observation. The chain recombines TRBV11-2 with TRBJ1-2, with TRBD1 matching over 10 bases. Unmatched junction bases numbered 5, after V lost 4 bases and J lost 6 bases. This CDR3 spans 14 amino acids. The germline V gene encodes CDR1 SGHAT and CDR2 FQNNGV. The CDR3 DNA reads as TGTGCCAGCAGCTCCCCCGGGACAGGGGATGGCTACACCTTC. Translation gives CASSSPGTGDGYTF.

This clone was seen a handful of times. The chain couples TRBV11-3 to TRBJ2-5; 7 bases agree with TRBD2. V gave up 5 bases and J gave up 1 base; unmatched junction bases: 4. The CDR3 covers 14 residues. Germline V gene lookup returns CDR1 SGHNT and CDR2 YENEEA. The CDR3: CASSAGAVQETQYF. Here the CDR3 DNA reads TGTGCCAGCAGCGCGGGAGCGGTCCAAGAGACCCAGTACTTC.

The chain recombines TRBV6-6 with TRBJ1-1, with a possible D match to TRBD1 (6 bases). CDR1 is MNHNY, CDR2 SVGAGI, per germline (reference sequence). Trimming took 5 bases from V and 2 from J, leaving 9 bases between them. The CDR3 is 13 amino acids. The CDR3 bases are TGTGCCAGCAGTCACAGGGAAAACACTGAAGCTTTCTTT. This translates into CASSHRENTEAFF.

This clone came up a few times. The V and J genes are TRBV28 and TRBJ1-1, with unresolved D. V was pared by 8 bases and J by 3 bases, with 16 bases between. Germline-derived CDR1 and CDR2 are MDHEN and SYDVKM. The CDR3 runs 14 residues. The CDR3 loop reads CASRSGEGDTEAFF. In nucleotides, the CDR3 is TGTGCCAGCCGAAGTGGAGAGGGAGACACTGAAGCTTTCTTT.

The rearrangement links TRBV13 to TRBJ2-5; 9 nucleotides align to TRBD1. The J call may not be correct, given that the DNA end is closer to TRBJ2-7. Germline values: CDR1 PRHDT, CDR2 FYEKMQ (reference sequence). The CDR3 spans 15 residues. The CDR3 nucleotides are TGTGCCAGCAGCCCGGGACAGGGCTTGGACTACGAGCAGTACTTC. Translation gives CASSPGQGLDYEQYF.

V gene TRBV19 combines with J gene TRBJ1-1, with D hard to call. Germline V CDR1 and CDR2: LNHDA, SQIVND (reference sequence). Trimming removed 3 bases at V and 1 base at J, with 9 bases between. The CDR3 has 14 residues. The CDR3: CASSMVAGNTEAFF. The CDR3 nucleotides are TGTGCCAGTAGTATGGTCGCAGGGAACACTGAAGCTTTCTTT. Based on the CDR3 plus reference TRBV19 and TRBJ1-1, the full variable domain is DGGITQSPKYLFRKEGQNVTLSCEQNLNHDAMYWYRQDPGQGLRLIYYSQIVNDFQKGDIAEGYSVSREKKESFPLTVTSAQKNPTAFYLCASSMVAGNTEAFFGQGTRLTVV.

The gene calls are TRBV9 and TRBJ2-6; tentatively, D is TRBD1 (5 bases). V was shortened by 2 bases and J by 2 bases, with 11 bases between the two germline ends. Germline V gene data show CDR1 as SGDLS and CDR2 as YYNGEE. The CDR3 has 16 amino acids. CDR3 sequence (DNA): TGTGCCAGCAGCGTCCCCAGGGTAACTGGGGCCAACGTCCTGACTTTC. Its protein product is CASSVPRVTGANVLTF. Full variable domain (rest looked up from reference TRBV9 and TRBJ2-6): DSGVTQTPKHLITATGQRVTLRCSPRSGDLSVYWYQQSLDQGLQFLIQYYNGEERAKGNILERFSAQQFPDLHSELNLSSLELGDSALYFCASSVPRVTGANVLTFGAGSRLTVL.

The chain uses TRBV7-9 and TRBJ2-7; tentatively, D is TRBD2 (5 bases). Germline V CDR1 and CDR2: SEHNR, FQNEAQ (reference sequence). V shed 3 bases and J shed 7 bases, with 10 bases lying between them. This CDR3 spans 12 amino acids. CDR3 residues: CASSFSSGEQYF. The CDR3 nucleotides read TGTGCCAGCAGCTTTTCTTCGGGAGAGCAGTACTTC.

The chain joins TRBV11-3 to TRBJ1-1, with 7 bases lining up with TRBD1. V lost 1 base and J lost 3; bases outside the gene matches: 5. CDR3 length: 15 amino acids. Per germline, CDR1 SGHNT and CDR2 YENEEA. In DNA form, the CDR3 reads TGTGCCAGCAGCTTAGGAGGGGGCTCTTACACTGAAGCTTTCTTT. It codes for CASSLGGGSYTEAFF.

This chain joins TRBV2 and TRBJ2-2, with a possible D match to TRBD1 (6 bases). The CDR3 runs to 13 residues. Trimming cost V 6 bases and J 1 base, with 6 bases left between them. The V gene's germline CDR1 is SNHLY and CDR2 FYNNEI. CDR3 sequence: CASRQGNTGELFF. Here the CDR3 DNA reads TGTGCCAGCAGACAGGGGAACACCGGGGAGCTGTTTTTT.

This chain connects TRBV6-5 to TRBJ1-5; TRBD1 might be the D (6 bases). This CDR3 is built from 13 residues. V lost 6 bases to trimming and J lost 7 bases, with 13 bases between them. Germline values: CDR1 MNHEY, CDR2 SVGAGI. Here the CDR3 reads CASRFARGQPQHF. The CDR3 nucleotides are TGTGCCAGCAGGTTCGCCAGGGGCCAGCCCCAGCATTTT.

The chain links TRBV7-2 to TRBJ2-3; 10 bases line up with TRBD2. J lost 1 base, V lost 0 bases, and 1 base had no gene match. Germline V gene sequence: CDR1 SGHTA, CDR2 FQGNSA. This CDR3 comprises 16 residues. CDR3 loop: CASSLALAGGTDTQYF. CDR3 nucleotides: TGTGCCAGCAGCTTAGCGCTAGCGGGGGGCACAGATACGCAGTATTTT.

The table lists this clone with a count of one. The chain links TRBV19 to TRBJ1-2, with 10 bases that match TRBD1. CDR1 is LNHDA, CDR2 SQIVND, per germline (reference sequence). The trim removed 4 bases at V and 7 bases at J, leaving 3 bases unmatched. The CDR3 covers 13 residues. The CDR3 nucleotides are TGTGCCAGTAGTACGGGACAGGGGACTGGCTACACCTTC. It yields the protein CASSTGQGTGYTF.

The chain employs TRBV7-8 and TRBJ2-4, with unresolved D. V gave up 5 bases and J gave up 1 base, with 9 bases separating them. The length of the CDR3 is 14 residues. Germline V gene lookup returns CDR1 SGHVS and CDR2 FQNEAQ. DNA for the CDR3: TGTGCCAGCAGCCCCCCTTCGGCCAAAAACATTCAGTACTTC. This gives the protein CASSPPSAKNIQYF.

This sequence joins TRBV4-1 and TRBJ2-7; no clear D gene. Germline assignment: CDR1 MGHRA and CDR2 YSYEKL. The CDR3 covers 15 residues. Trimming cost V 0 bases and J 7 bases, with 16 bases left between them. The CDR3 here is CASSQDQRLAREQYF. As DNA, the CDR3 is TGCGCCAGCAGCCAAGATCAGAGGCTGGCTAGAGAGCAGTACTTC.

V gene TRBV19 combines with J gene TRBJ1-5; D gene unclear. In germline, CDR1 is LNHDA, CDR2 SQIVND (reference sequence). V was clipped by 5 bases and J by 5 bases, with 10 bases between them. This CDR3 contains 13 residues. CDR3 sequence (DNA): TGTGCCAGTAGTCGGCAGACTGATCAGCCCCAGCATTTT. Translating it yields CASSRQTDQPQHF.

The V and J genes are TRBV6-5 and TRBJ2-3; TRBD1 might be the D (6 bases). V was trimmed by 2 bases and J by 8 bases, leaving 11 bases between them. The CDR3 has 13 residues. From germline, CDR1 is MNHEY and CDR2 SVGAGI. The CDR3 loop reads CASSYNEQGTQYF. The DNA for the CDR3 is TGTGCCAGCAGTTACAACGAACAGGGTACGCAGTATTTT.

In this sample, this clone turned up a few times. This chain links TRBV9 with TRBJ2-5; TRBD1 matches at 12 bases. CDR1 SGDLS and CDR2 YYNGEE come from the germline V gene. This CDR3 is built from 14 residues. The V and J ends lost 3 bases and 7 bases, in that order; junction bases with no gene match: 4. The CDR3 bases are TGTGCCAGCAGCGCGGGACAGGGGGCTTGGACCCAGTACTTC. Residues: CASSAGQGAWTQYF. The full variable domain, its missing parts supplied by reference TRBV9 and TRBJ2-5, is DSGVTQTPKHLITATGQRVTLRCSPRSGDLSVYWYQQSLDQGLQFLIQYYNGEERAKGNILERFSAQQFPDLHSELNLSSLELGDSALYFCASSAGQGAWTQYFGPGTRLLVL.

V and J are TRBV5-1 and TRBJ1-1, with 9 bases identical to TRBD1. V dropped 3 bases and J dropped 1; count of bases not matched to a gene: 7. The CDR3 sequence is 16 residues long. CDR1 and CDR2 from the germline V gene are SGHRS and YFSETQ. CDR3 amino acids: CASSSIGQGTNTEAFF. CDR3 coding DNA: TGCGCCAGCAGCTCCATAGGACAGGGGACGAACACTGAAGCTTTCTTT. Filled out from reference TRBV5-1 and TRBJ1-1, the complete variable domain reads KAGVTQTPRYLIKTRGQQVTLSCSPISGHRSVSWYQQTPGQGLQFLFEYFSETQRNKGNFPGRFSGRQFSNSRSEMNVSTLELGDSALYLCASSSIGQGTNTEAFFGQGTRLTVV.

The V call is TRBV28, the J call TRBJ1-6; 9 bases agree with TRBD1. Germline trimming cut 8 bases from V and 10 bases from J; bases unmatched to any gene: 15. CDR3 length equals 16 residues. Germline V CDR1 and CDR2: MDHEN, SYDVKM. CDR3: CASAGQGTMLRSPLHF. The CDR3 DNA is TGTGCCAGCGCGGGACAGGGAACAATGTTGCGCTCACCCCTCCACTTT.

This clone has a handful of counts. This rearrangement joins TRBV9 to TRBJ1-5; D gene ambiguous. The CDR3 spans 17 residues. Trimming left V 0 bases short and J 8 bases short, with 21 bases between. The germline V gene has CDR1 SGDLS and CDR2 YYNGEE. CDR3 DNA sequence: TGTGCCAGCAGCGTAGGAGGTTGCTGGCAGAAAGTAAAGCCCCAGCATTTT. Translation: CASSVGGCWQKVKPQHF.

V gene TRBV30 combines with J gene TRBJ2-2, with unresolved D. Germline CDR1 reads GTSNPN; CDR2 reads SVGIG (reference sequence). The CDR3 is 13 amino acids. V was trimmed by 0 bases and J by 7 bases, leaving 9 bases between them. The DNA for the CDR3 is TGTGCCTGGAGTGTACAACCTTTCGGGGAGCTGTTTTTT. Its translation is CAWSVQPFGELFF.

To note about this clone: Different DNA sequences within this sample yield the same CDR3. The CDR3 is CASSEVGDTEAFF. CDR3 coding DNA: TGTGCCAGCAGTGAAGTAGGGGACACTGAAGCTTTCTTT. This rearrangement joins TRBV6-1 to TRBJ1-1; D may be TRBD1 (5 bases). The CDR3 has 13 amino acids. Germline V gene data show CDR1 as MNHNS and CDR2 as SASEGT. Trimming left V 1 base short and J 3 bases short, with 6 bases between.